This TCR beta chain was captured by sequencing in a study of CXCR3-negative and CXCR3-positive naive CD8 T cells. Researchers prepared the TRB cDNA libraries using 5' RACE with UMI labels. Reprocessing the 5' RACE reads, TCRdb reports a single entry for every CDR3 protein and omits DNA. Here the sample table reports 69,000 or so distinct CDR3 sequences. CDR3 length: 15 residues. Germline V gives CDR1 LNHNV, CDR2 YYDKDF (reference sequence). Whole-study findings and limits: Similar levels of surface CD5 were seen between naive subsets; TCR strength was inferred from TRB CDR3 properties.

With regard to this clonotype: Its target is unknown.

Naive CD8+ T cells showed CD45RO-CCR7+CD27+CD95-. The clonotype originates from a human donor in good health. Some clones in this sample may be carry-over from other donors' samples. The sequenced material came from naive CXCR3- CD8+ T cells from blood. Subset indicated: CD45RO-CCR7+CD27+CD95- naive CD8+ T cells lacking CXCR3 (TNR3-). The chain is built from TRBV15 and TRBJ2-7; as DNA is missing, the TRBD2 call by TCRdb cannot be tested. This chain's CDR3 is CATSRDRAGNYEQYF. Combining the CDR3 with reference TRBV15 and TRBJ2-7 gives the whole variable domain DAMVIQNPRYQVTQFGKPVTLSCSQTLNHNVMYWYQQKSSQAPKLLFHYYDKDFNNEADTPDNFQSRRPNTSFCFLDIRSPGLGDTAMYLCATSRDRAGNYEQYFGPGTRLTVT.